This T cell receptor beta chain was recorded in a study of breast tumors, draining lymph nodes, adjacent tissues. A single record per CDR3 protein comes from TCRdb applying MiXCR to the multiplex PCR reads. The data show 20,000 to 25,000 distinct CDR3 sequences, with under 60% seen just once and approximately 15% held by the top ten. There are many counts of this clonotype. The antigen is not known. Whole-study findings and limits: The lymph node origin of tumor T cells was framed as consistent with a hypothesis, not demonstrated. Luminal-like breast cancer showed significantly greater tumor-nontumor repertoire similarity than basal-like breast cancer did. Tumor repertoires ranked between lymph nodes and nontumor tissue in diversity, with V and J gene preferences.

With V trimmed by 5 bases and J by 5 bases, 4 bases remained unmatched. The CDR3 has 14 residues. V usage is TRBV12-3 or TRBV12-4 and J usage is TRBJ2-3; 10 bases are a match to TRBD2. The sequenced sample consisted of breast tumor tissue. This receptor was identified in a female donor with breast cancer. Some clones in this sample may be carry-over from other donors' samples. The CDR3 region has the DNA TGTGCCAGCAGTCTTGGACTAGCGGAAGATACGCAGTATTTT. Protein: CASSLGLAEDTQYF.